The present entry profiles one TCR beta chain with its context. The target antigen is unknown. Mixed chimerism was transient after nonmyeloablative marrow transplants from related graft donors. This specimen comes from a study of Tregs in tolerant kidney transplant recipients. The study, taken as a whole, reports: Nucleotide sequences could not be compared across some patients' samples due to primer changes.

V lost 6 bases to trimming and J lost 0 bases, with 12 bases between them. The V gene's germline CDR1 is SGHRS and CDR2 YFSETQ. The CDR3 sequence is 15 residues long. The method was immunoSEQ multiplex PCR; TCRdb's version includes in-frame clones alone and lacks a portion of them. Of under 90,000 clones listed, about 91% are singletons. The rearrangement uses TRBV5-1 and TRBJ2-2, with a tentative D call TRBD2 (5 bases). Sample: CD4+ T cells from blood (PBMCs), taken 24 months after the transplant. This sequence was found in a human patient who received a combined kidney and bone marrow transplant. Some of the T cells may derive from the graft donor. In nucleotides, the CDR3 is TGCGCCAGCACCATCTCGGGGTCGAACACCGGGGAGCTGTTTTTT. As protein: CASTISGSNTGELFF.